These 12 T cell receptor beta chains originate from one sample sequenced in a study of T cells after yellow fever vaccination. Using its own MiXCR run on the 5' RACE reads, TCRdb lists one record per CDR3 protein. The sample lists approximately 160,000 distinct CDR3 sequences; 5.5% to 7.5% were seen once. Sequenced here: CD4+ T cells sorted from PBMCs, sampled on the day of the first yellow fever vaccination. These receptors were collected from a man aged 18-30 years who received the YFV17D yellow fever vaccine.

At least ten counts were recorded for this clonotype. The rearrangement joins TRBV6-5 to TRBJ2-5; TRBD1 matches at 7 bases. V gave up 4 bases and J gave up 0 bases; unmatched junction bases: 11. This CDR3 is built from 17 residues. Germline CDR1 MNHEY, CDR2 SVGAGI. CDR3 loop: CASSSSPGQKYQETQYF. The CDR3 DNA reads TGTGCCAGCAGTTCGAGTCCGGGACAGAAGTACCAAGAGACCCAGTACTTC.

The sample holds many counts of this clonotype. The gene calls are TRBV7-9 and TRBJ2-5; D ambiguous. This CDR3 is 13 amino acids long. The V end lost 5 bases, the J end lost 2 bases, and 9 bases lay between the germline ends. The germline CDR1 and CDR2 sequences are SEHNR and FQNEAQ (reference sequence). CDR3 in amino acids: CASSIRAQETQYF. DNA of the CDR3: TGTGCCAGCAGCATCCGGGCACAAGAGACCCAGTACTTC.

This clonotype was detected ten times or more. The chain has TRBV5-1 and TRBJ2-1; D could derive from TRBD1 or TRBD2 (5 bases each). Deletions cut 4 bases from V and 6 bases from J, with 11 bases between. The germline CDR1 and CDR2 sequences are SGHRS and YFSETQ. This CDR3 has 13 residues. CDR3 DNA: TGCGCCAGCAGCAGAGGGGTGTCCAATGAGCAGTTCTTC. Encoded protein: CASSRGVSNEQFF.

This clonotype has ten or more counts. The V gene is TRBV10-3, the J gene TRBJ1-4, with 7 nucleotides matching TRBD1. Trimming took 8 bases from V and 7 from J; bases not matched to a gene: 7. Germline loops: CDR1 ENHRY, CDR2 SYGVKD. The length of the CDR3 is 13 residues. The CDR3 bases are TGTGCCATCGGAGGACAGGTCGGTGAAAAACTGTTTTTT. This gives the protein CAIGGQVGEKLFF.

This clonotype was counted many times. This chain's CDR3 is CASSPSAGDEQYV. The CDR3 DNA follows: TGTGCCAGCAGCCCCAGCGCAGGGGACGAGCAGTACGTC. This chain uses TRBV28 with TRBJ2-7; D may be TRBD1 (6 bases). Germline V gene lookup returns CDR1 MDHEN and CDR2 SYDVKM. The ends were cut back, 6 bases at V and 5 bases at J, with 14 bases in the middle. This CDR3 is 13 amino acids long.

In this sample, this clonotype turned up a few times. This sequence joins TRBV5-1 and TRBJ1-2; the D is unclear. Germline CDR1 is SGHRS and CDR2 is YFSETQ. This CDR3 has 14 residues. The germline V and J ends were trimmed by 1 base and 1 base, with 8 bases remaining between them. Here the CDR3 reads CASSLRMSNYGYTF. In DNA, the CDR3 is TGCGCCAGCAGCTTGCGGATGAGTAACTATGGCTACACCTTC.

The J gene is TRBJ2-5, the V gene TRBV9, with 10 positions matching TRBD2. Germline-derived CDR1 and CDR2 are SGDLS and YYNGEE. This CDR3 is 16 amino acids long. The V segment lost 3 bases and the J segment 2 bases; nucleotides outside the gene matches: 7. This chain's CDR3 is CASSAWGAGGQETQYF. The DNA of the CDR3 is TGTGCCAGCAGCGCCTGGGGAGCGGGGGGGCAAGAGACCCAGTACTTC.

This clonotype came up many times. The chain employs TRBV7-8 and TRBJ2-5; 7 nucleotides line up with TRBD1. The CDR3 runs 15 residues. CDR1 and CDR2 (germline): SGHVS, FQNEAQ. The trim removed 6 bases at V and 4 bases at J, leaving 11 bases unmatched. The CDR3, as DNA: TGTGCCAGCAGACGACTCAGGGGGACCCGAGAGACCCAGTACTTC. Protein sequence: CASRRLRGTRETQYF. Full variable domain (outside the CDR3, taken from reference TRBV7-8 and TRBJ2-5): GAGVSQSPRYKVAKRGQDVALRCDPISGHVSLFWYQQALGQGPEFLTYFQNEAQLDKSGLPSDRFFAERPEGSVSTLKIQRTQQEDSAVYLCASRRLRGTRETQYFGPGTRLLVL.

This clonotype was detected only a few times. V and J are TRBV7-9 and TRBJ1-1; maybe TRBD1 (5 bases). Germline V gene lookup returns CDR1 SEHNR and CDR2 FQNEAQ (reference sequence). The CDR3 has 13 residues. The V end was cut by 6 bases, the J end by 3 bases, with 11 bases between. The CDR3 sequence is CASRYEGYTEAFF. DNA of the CDR3: TGTGCCAGCAGATATGAGGGGTACACTGAAGCTTTCTTT.

This clonotype was seen many times. This chain connects TRBV12-3 or TRBV12-4 to TRBJ1-6; no firm D call. CDR3 length equals 12 residues. V lost 3 bases and J 7 bases, leaving 4 bases between the germline ends. The CDR3 sequence: CASSFLNSPLHF. For the CDR3, the DNA is TGTGCCAGCAGTTTTTTAAATTCACCCCTCCACTTT.

Many counts were recorded for this clonotype. The chain combines TRBV9 with TRBJ1-2; TRBD1 might be the D (5 bases). V was trimmed by 1 base and J by 5 bases, leaving 12 bases between them. This CDR3 contains 14 residues. Germline V gene lookup returns CDR1 SGDLS and CDR2 YYNGEE. CDR3 DNA sequence: TGTGCCAGCAGCGTATACGACCAGGGATATGGCTACACCTTC. This sequence encodes CASSVYDQGYGYTF.

The rearrangement joins TRBV28 to TRBJ2-1, with D perhaps matching TRBD1 or TRBD2 (5 bases each). This CDR3 comprises 13 residues. Germline CDR1 is MDHEN and CDR2 is SYDVKM. V lost 8 bases and J lost 6, with 14 bases in between. CDR3 amino acids: CASGTDSSNEQFF. CDR3 in DNA: TGTGCCAGCGGGACGGACTCATCCAATGAGCAGTTCTTC.